Detailed here is one T cell receptor (beta chain). Positive CCR7 selection of CD45RO-negative cells yielded the naive CD8 cells, and terminally differentiated effector memory CD45RA+ cells were excluded. Sequencing was performed with immunoSEQ multiplex PCR; in TCRdb, only in-frame clones are kept and a portion is missing. The table lists around 700,000 clones, 92% of them singletons. Germline V gene sequence: CDR1 MNHEY, CDR2 SMNVEV (reference sequence). J was trimmed by 4 bases and V by 1 base; bases with no gene match: 8. This CDR3 is 16 amino acids long. This sample is drawn from a study of shared clonotypes between healthy human individuals. Study in general: Contributing individuals were a couple of females and a few males aged 18 to 49.

The genes are TRBV27 and TRBJ2-3; 7 bases fit TRBD1. This TCR was sampled from a man aged 25 to 40 in good health. Input material: naive CD8+ T cells sorted from blood. The CDR3 region has the DNA TGTGCCAGCAGTTTATTGGGACAGTGGGGCGCAGATACGCAGTATTTT. Protein sequence: CASSLLGQWGADTQYF.